The clone carrying this T cell receptor (beta chain) has only a few counts. The data were taken from a study of T cell repertoires in cytomegalovirus infection. TCRdb re-called the reads through MiXCR, storing one row per CDR3 protein. The sample holds 310,000 or so distinct CDR3 sequences, about 9.2% seen once. This CDR3 region has 15 residues. CDR1 is SGHRS, CDR2 YFSETQ, per germline. After removal of 3 bases from V and 1 base from J, the junction contained 5 bases not matched to a gene. This clonotype originated in a human donor in good health (CMV status not recorded). Some clones in this sample may be carry-over from other donors' samples. V and J are TRBV5-1 and TRBJ2-3, with TRBD1 matching over 7 bases. Sample: PBMCs. The chain's CDR3 is CASSSGTEGTDTQYF. CDR3 coding DNA: TGCGCCAGCAGCTCCGGGACAGAGGGCACAGATACGCAGTATTTT.